The present T cell receptor beta chain was sequenced within a study of CD8 T cells in ankylosing spondylitis. J lost 0 bases, V lost 6 bases, and 6 bases had no gene match. CDR3 size: 15 residues. Germline V gene lookup returns CDR1 LGHNA and CDR2 YSLEER. Researchers built TCR beta libraries using quantitative 5'-RACE with molecular barcodes. One entry per CDR3 protein results from TCRdb running MiXCR on the 5' RACE reads. The sample shows approximately 140,000 distinct CDR3 sequences, around 9% of them seen only once. Points from the study as a whole: Roughly eight highly homologous variants formed a TCR beta motif that appeared characteristic of ankylosing spondylitis blood. Significant enrichment of disease-linked clones was reported in matched ankylosing spondylitis synovial fluid.

Many counts were recorded for this clonotype. As yet, its antigen is unknown. The clonotype was recovered from a male donor with ankylosing spondylitis or in good health (not recorded which). The rearrangement uses TRBV4-3 and TRBJ2-3; TRBD1 agrees at 7 bases. Sequences were obtained from blood, either unsorted or a sorted T cell fraction (not recorded which). CDR3 coding DNA: TGCGCCAGCAGTTGGGGCAGGGGGAGCACAGATACGCAGTATTTT. Translation: CASSWGRGSTDTQYF.